The clone carrying this TCR beta chain has more than one count but fewer than ten. V was trimmed by 4 bases and J by 0 bases, leaving 10 bases between them. This CDR3 has 14 amino acids. Germline V gene sequence: CDR1 SGDLS, CDR2 YYNGEE. This specimen belongs to a study of blood T cell repertoires in COVID-19. Study-level background: There were acute and convalescent COVID-19 samples, and they came from the United States, Italy and Spain. T cells, B-cell-depleted T cells, or PBMCs supplied cDNA or gDNA.

Under the authors' procedure: Estimated nucleated cell counts came from reference gene primer amplification. The table came from immunoSEQ multiplex PCR; TCRdb's copy has only in-frame clones and leaves some out. V and J calls and clone size follow that table, whereas D and trimming were derived from the DNA. The sample has about 140,000 clones; about 80% are singletons. The chain has TRBV9 and TRBJ1-1, with TRBD1 as a possible D gene (5 bases). Sequenced: peripheral blood. The TCR was taken from a woman in her sixties with acute or convalescent COVID-19. CDR3 bases: TGTGCCAGCAGCATCTCACAGGTGAACACTGAAGCTTTCTTT. It translates to CASSISQVNTEAFF.